Below, 26 T cell receptor beta chains from the same sample are listed, as sequenced in a study of breast tumors, draining lymph nodes, adjacent tissues. TCRdb reanalysed the multiplex PCR reads using MiXCR and keeps one entry per CDR3 protein. Among under 150,000 distinct CDR3 sequences listed, about a fifth were seen once. Breast cancer patients provided tissue from their axillary draining lymph nodes. The material sequenced was axillary lymph node tissue. These receptors were obtained from a female donor with breast cancer. Some clones in this sample may be carry-over from other donors' samples.

In regard to this clonotype: A read error may explain this, as a much larger clone is one base away. In DNA form, the CDR3 reads TGTACCAGCAGTTACTCCAGCGGGAGGGCCATGGATACGCAGTATTTT. This codes for CTSSYSSGRAMDTQYF. J is TRBJ2-3 and V is TRBV6-6, with 10 nucleotides matching TRBD2. Germline CDR1 and CDR2: MNHNY and SVGAGI (reference sequence). This CDR3 has 16 residues.

In its sample, this clonotype was seen once. The CDR3 DNA reads as TGTGCCAGCACCCAACGGCTGATTCGCTACAATGAGCAGTTCTTC. It translates to CASTQRLIRYNEQFF. This chain joins TRBV28 and TRBJ2-1; D gene uncertain. This CDR3 has 15 residues. The V end was cut by 7 bases, the J end by 3 bases, with 16 bases between. The germline V gene encodes CDR1 MDHEN and CDR2 SYDVKM. Full variable domain (remainder filled in from reference TRBV28 and TRBJ2-1): DVKVTQSSRYLVKRTGEKVFLECVQDMDHENMFWYRQDPGLGLRLIYFSYDVKMKEKGDIPEGYSVSREKKERFSLILESASTNQTSMYLCASTQRLIRYNEQFFGPGTRLTVL.

Turning to this clonotype: A much more abundant neighbour one base away suggests this may be a read error. The chain joins TRBV10-3 to TRBJ2-7; the D is unclear. The V end was cut by 11 bases, the J end by 2 bases, with 13 bases between. The germline CDR1 and CDR2 sequences are ENHRY and SYGVKD. The CDR3 spans 12 residues. The CDR3 reads CAHGRLTYEQYF. The CDR3, as DNA: TGTGCCCACGGGCGGCTCACCTACGAGCAGTACTTC.

This clonotype appeared many times. The chain links TRBV15 to TRBJ2-5; TRBD2 might be the D (7 bases). Trimming stripped 0 bases from V and 5 bases from J, with 13 bases between. The CDR3 covers 15 residues. The germline V gene encodes CDR1 LNHNV and CDR2 YYDKDF (reference sequence). This CDR3 reads CATSRDRRGGETQYF. CDR3 nucleotides: TGTGCCACCAGCAGAGATCGGAGGGGGGGGGAGACCCAGTACTTC. Using reference TRBV15 and TRBJ2-5 for the parts outside the CDR3, the full variable domain is DAMVIQNPRYQVTQFGKPVTLSCSQTLNHNVMYWYQQKSSQAPKLLFHYYDKDFNNEADTPDNFQSRRPNTSFCFLDIRSPGLGDTAMYLCATSRDRRGGETQYFGPGTRLLVL.

The table lists this clonotype with many counts. This chain uses TRBV7-2 with TRBJ2-5; the D is unclear. The CDR3 loop spans 16 amino acids. V dropped 3 bases and J dropped 5 bases, with 19 bases sitting between them. CDR1 and CDR2 from the germline V gene are SGHTA and FQGNSA. The CDR3 spells CASSFPPSRVGETQYF. The CDR3 DNA follows: TGTGCCAGCAGCTTCCCCCCCAGCCGGGTGGGGGAGACCCAGTACTTC.

This clonotype was seen ten or more times. The chain joins TRBV19 to TRBJ2-5; D assignment may be TRBD1 or TRBD2 (5 bases each). V dropped 5 bases and J dropped 1 base, with 14 bases sitting between them. The CDR3 is 15 amino acids. The germline gives CDR1 LNHDA, CDR2 SQIVND (reference sequence). CDR3 sequence reads: CASSVSGTVQETQYF. CDR3 sequence (DNA): TGTGCCAGTAGTGTATCCGGGACGGTCCAAGAGACCCAGTACTTC.

The table lists this clonotype with many counts. The chain recombines TRBV7-2 with TRBJ2-7; the match to TRBD2 covers 13 bases. V lost 3 bases to trimming and J lost 3 bases; unmatched junction nucleotides: 5. The CDR3 sequence is 16 residues long. The germline V gene encodes CDR1 SGHTA and CDR2 FQGNSA. The CDR3 region has the DNA TGTGCCAGCAGCTTGACCGGGACTAGCGGGAACTACGAGCAGTACTTC. The encoded protein is CASSLTGTSGNYEQYF.

In its sample, this clonotype was seen many times. CDR3 residues: CASKDLNSNEQFF. CDR3 DNA: TGCGCCAGTAAGGACCTGAATAGCAATGAGCAGTTCTTC. The chain is built from TRBV5-1 and TRBJ2-1; no definite D call. V was clipped by 8 bases and J by 6 bases, with 15 bases between them. This CDR3 contains 13 residues. CDR1 is SGHRS and CDR2 is YFSETQ in the germline V gene.

This clonotype came up many times. The chain recombines TRBV19 with TRBJ1-6, with D possibly being TRBD1 (6 bases). This CDR3 is 14 amino acids long. Germline V lookup: CDR1 LNHDA, CDR2 SQIVND (reference sequence). Trimming stripped 4 bases from V and 7 bases from J, with 11 bases between. The CDR3 is CASSRDNDNSPLHF. The CDR3 nucleotides read TGTGCCAGTAGTAGGGACAATGACAATTCACCCCTCCACTTT.

This clonotype showed up many times. The genes are TRBV19 and TRBJ2-7, with TRBD2 matching over 8 bases. Germline loops: CDR1 LNHDA, CDR2 SQIVND (reference sequence). The V and J ends lost 3 bases and 6 bases, in that order; junction bases with no gene match: 13. This CDR3 comprises 16 residues. DNA for the CDR3: TGTGCCAGTAGTATTGGAACTAGCGGAGGGAAGAGCGAGCAGTACTTC. Translating gives CASSIGTSGGKSEQYF.

The CDR3 loop reads CASSLGTGSYNEQFF. CDR3 in DNA: TGTGCCAGCAGCTTAGGAACGGGATCCTACAATGAGCAGTTCTTC. V is TRBV7-2 and J is TRBJ2-1, with TRBD2 as a possible D gene (5 bases). Germline-derived CDR1 and CDR2 are SGHTA and FQGNSA. The CDR3 covers 15 residues. Trimming took 1 base from V and 1 from J, leaving 8 bases between them.

In this sample, this clonotype turned up many times. The chain has TRBV2 and TRBJ1-3, with 8 bases lining up with TRBD1. CDR1 SNHLY and CDR2 FYNNEI come from the germline V gene. The CDR3 is made up of 14 amino acids. J lost 2 bases, V lost 6 bases, and 3 bases had no gene match. CDR3 in amino acids: CASRMDRAGNTIYF. In DNA, the CDR3 is TGTGCCAGCAGGATGGACAGGGCTGGAAACACCATATATTTT.

In its sample, this clonotype was seen many times. The J gene is TRBJ2-5, the V gene TRBV6-1; D is perhaps TRBD1 or TRBD2 (5 bases each). Looked up from germline, CDR1 is MNHNS and CDR2 is SASEGT. V was cut by 6 bases and J by 2 bases, with 22 bases left in between. CDR3 length: 17 amino acids. The CDR3 spells CASRVRDRRSMQETQYF. CDR3 nucleotide sequence: TGTGCCAGCAGAGTAAGGGACCGACGCTCAATGCAAGAGACCCAGTACTTC.

This clonotype was seen repeatedly, ten times or more. The rearrangement links TRBV2 to TRBJ1-4; D not resolved. Germline V gene sequence: CDR1 SNHLY, CDR2 FYNNEI. The CDR3 has 15 residues. The V and J ends lost 6 bases and 0 bases respectively, with 11 bases between them. The CDR3 region is CASSLILTTNEKLFF. CDR3 nucleotide sequence: TGTGCCAGCAGCCTTATCCTTACAACTAATGAAAAACTGTTTTTT.

This clonotype was observed many times. This chain uses TRBV4-2 with TRBJ2-7; the match to TRBD1 covers 8 bases. Unmatched junction bases numbered 1, after V lost 0 bases and J lost 0 bases. CDR1 is LGHNA, CDR2 YNFKEQ, per germline. CDR3 length equals 15 residues. The CDR3 reads CASSQEDRASYEQYF. DNA for the CDR3: TGTGCCAGCAGCCAAGAGGACAGGGCCTCCTACGAGCAGTACTTC.

This clonotype was seen a handful of times. V and J are TRBV12-3 or TRBV12-4 and TRBJ1-3; D is ambiguous. The CDR3 runs 13 residues. V gave up 2 bases and J gave up 1 base, with 3 bases separating them. The CDR3 DNA is TGTGCCAGCAGTTTAAGGTCTGGAAACACCATATATTTT. Its protein is CASSLRSGNTIYF.

As regards this clonotype: This may arise from a read error, as a much more abundant clone is one base away. Here the CDR3 omits its conserved ending phenylalanine or tryptophan, so a read error is the likely source. This chain uses TRBV2 with TRBJ1-4; TRBD1 is a possible D gene (5 bases). The V gene's germline CDR1 is SNHLY and CDR2 FYNNEI. The ends were cut back, 7 bases at V and 3 bases at J, with 9 bases in the middle. There are 13 residues in the CDR3. The CDR3 sequence is CASMRGSNEKLFL. The CDR3 coding sequence is TGTGCCAGCATGAGGGGCTCTAATGAAAAACTGTTTCTT.

The table lists this clonotype with many counts. The rearrangement links TRBV6-5 to TRBJ2-7; tentatively, D is TRBD2 (5 bases). There are 15 residues in the CDR3. The V gene lost 3 bases and the J gene lost 2 bases, with 14 bases spanning the gap. Per germline, CDR1 MNHEY and CDR2 SVGAGI. CDR3 sequence: CASSYSLDSAYEQYF. CDR3 DNA sequence: TGTGCCAGCAGTTATTCTCTGGACTCAGCCTACGAGCAGTACTTC.

This clonotype was detected only a few times. The chain joins TRBV6-1 to TRBJ2-1; 9 positions match TRBD2. Losses at the gene ends were 2 bases for V and 8 bases for J; bases not matched to a gene: 16. This CDR3 has 18 amino acids. CDR1 and CDR2 from the germline V gene are MNHNS and SASEGT. The CDR3 protein is CASSELVPGLAQVYEQFF. The CDR3 DNA is TGTGCCAGCAGTGAATTGGTTCCGGGACTAGCTCAGGTATATGAGCAGTTCTTC.

This clonotype was detected ten times or more. This chain joins TRBV7-3 and TRBJ2-7, with a possible D match to TRBD2 (6 bases). Trimming took 2 bases from V and 0 from J, leaving 8 bases between them. The CDR3 loop spans 14 amino acids. Germline V CDR1 and CDR2: SGHTA, FQGTGA. Here the CDR3 reads CASSLHGSSYEQYF. DNA of the CDR3: TGTGCCAGCAGCTTACACGGGAGCTCCTACGAGCAGTACTTC.

This clonotype was seen many times. The rearrangement uses TRBV9 and TRBJ1-3; D unclear. Trimming stripped 5 bases from V and 0 bases from J, with 12 bases between. CDR3 length equals 15 residues. Germline assignment: CDR1 SGDLS and CDR2 YYNGEE. CDR3 DNA: TGTGCCAGCAGTGCGGGAGGGAGCTCTGGAAACACCATATATTTT. This codes for CASSAGGSSGNTIYF.

This clonotype was counted at least ten times. The V call is TRBV6-1, the J call TRBJ2-3, with no clear D. The germline CDR1 and CDR2 sequences are MNHNS and SASEGT. Trimming cost V 1 base and J 0 bases, with 8 bases left between them. The CDR3 loop spans 15 amino acids. CDR3 protein: CASSEGTHSTDTQYF. The CDR3 DNA follows: TGTGCCAGCAGTGAAGGGACCCACAGCACAGATACGCAGTATTTT.

Many counts were recorded for this clonotype. The chain is built from TRBV20-1 and TRBJ2-2; 10 bases agree with TRBD1. With V trimmed by 6 bases and J by 5 bases, 12 bases remained unmatched. The CDR3 is 16 amino acids. Per the germline V gene, CDR1 is DFQATT and CDR2 is SNEGSKA (reference sequence). The CDR3 nucleotides read TGCAGTGCAGCTGGACAGGGGGTACCCGGGACCGGGGAGCTGTTTTTT. It yields the protein CSAAGQGVPGTGELFF.

This clonotype was detected a few times. V usage is TRBV6-2 or TRBV6-3 and J usage is TRBJ2-1; D unclear. V lost 0 bases to trimming and J lost 8 bases, with 5 bases between them. CDR3 length: 12 amino acids. CDR1 and CDR2 from the germline V gene are MNHEY and SVGEGT. The CDR3 region is CASSYSKDEQFF. CDR3 coding DNA: TGTGCCAGCAGTTACTCTAAGGATGAGCAGTTCTTC.

To note about this clonotype: A much larger clone sits a single nucleotide away, making a read error possible. The chain uses TRBV7-9 and TRBJ2-7; D remains ambiguous. The CDR3 has 19 amino acids. Germline assignment: CDR1 SEHNR and CDR2 FQNEAQ (reference sequence). With 4 bases removed from V and 1 base from J, the gap between germline ends came to 26 bases. CDR3 nucleotide sequence: TGTGCCAGCAGCTCCGGTGCCCCAGGATCCAATATTTTGTCCTACGAGCAGTACTTC. Its protein product is CASSSGAPGSNILSYEQYF.

With regard to this clonotype: A single base separates this from a much larger clone, so it may be a read error. The chain combines TRBV24-1 with TRBJ2-7, with D unresolved. The germline V gene encodes CDR1 KGHDR and CDR2 SFDVKD. This CDR3 spans 11 amino acids. V dropped 1 base and J dropped 3 bases, with 0 bases sitting between them. The CDR3 here is CATSDFYEQYF. The CDR3 DNA follows: TGTGCCACCAGTGATTTCTACGAGCAGTACTTC.